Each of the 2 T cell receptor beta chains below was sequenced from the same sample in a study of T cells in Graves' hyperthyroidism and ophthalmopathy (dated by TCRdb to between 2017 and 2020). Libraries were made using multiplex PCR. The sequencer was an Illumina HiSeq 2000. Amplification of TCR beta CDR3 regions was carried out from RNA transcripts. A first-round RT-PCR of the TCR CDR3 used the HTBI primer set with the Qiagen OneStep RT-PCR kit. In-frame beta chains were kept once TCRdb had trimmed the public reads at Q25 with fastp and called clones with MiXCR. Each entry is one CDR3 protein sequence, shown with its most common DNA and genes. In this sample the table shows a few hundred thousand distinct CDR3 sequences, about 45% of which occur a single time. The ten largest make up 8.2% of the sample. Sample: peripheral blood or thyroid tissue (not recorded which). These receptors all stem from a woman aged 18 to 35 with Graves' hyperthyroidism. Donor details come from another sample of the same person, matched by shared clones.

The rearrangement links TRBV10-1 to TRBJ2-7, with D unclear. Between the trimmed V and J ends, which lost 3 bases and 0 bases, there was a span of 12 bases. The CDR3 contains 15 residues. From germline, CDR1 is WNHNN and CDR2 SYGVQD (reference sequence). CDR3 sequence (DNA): TGCGCCAGCAGTGATAGGTCGCCAACCTCCTACGAGCAGTACTTC. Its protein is CASSDRSPTSYEQYF.

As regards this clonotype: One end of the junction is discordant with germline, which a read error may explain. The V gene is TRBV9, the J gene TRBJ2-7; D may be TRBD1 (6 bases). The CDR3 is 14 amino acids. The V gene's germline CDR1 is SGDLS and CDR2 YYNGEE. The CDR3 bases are TGTGCCAGCAGCGCTACTGACAGGTCCTACGAGCGGTACTTC. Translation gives CASSATDRSYERYF.